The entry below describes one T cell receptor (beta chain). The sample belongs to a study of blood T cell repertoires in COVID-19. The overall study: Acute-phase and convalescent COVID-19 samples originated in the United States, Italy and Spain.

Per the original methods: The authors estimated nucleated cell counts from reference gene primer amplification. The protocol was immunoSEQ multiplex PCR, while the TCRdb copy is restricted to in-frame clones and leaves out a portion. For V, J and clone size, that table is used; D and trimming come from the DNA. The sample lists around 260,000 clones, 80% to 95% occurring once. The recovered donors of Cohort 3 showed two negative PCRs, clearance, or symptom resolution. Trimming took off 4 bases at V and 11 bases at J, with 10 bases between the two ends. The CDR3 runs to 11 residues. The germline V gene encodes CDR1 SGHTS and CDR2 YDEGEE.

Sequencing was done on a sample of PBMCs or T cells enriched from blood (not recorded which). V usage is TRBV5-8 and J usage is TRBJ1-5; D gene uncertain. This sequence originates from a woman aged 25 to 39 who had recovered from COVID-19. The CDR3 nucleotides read TGTGCCAGCAGCCCCCGGGGTGCCCAGCATTTT. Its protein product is CASSPRGAQHF.